Below, one T cell receptor beta chain is given with its context. V was shortened by 2 bases and J by 5 bases, with 12 bases between the two germline ends. This CDR3 is 14 amino acids long. The V gene's germline CDR1 is MNHEY and CDR2 SVGAGI. This specimen comes from a study of blood T cell repertoires in COVID-19. About the study: Material from acute and convalescent COVID-19 was sourced from the United States, Italy and Spain.

Participants reported their clinical history, and cohort assignment relied on those reports. Assay: immunoSEQ multiplex PCR; the TCRdb copy retains only in-frame clones and omits some. The data show around 320,000 clones, 90% seen once. The chain links TRBV6-5 to TRBJ2-5, with D maybe TRBD1 (6 bases). This clonotype was sampled from a young woman with acute COVID-19. Sequenced material: PBMCs or T cells enriched from blood (not recorded which). CDR3 nucleotides: TGTGCCAGCAGTTACGGGGGCTTCGGCGAGACCCAGTACTTC. Translation gives CASSYGGFGETQYF.